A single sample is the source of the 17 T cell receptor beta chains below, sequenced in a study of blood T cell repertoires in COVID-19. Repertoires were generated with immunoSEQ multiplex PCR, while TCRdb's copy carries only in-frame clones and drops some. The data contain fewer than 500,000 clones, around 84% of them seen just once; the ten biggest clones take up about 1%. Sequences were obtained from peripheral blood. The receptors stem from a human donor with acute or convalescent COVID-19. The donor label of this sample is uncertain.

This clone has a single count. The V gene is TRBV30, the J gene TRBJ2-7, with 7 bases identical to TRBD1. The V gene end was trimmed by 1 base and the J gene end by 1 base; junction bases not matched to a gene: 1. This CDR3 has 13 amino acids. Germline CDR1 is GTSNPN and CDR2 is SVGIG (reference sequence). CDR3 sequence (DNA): TGTGCCTGGAGTGGGGGACAGTCCTACGAGCAGTACTTC. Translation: CAWSGGQSYEQYF.

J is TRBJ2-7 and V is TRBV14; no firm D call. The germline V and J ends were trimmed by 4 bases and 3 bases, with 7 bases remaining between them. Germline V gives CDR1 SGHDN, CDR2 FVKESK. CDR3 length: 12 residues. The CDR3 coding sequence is TGTGCCAGCAGCCCACAAAACTACGAGCAGTACTTC. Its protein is CASSPQNYEQYF.

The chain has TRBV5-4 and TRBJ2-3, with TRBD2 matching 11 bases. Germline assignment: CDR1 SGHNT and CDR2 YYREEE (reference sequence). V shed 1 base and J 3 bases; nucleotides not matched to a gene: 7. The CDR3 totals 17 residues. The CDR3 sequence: CASSLQWLAGGTDTQYF. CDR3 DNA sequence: TGTGCCAGCAGCTTGCAGTGGCTAGCGGGAGGAACAGATACGCAGTATTTT.

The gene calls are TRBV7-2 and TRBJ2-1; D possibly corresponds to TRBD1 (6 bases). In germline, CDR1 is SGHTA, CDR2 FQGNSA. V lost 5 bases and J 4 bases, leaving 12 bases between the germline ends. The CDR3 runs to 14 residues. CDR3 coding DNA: TGTGCCAGCAGCCCTAGGACAGAATACAATGAGCAGTTCTTC. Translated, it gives CASSPRTEYNEQFF.

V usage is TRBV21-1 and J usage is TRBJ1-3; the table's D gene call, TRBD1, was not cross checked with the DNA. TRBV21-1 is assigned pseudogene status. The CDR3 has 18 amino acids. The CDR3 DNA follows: TGTGCCAGCAGCAAAGGAGGGGGACAGTTCCACTCTGGAAACACCATATATTTT. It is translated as CASSKGGGQFHSGNTIYF.

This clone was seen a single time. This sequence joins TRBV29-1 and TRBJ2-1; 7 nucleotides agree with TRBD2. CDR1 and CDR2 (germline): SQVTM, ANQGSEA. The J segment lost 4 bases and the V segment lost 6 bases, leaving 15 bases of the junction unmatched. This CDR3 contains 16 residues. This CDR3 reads CSVDDGGSGNYNEQFF. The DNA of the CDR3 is TGCAGCGTAGACGACGGGGGAAGCGGGAATTACAATGAGCAGTTCTTC.

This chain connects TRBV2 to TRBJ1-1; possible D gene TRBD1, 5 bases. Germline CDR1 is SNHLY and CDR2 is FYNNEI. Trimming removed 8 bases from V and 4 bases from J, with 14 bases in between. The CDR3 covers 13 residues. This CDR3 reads CASGQGPFTEAFF. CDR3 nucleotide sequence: TGTGCCAGCGGGCAGGGTCCTTTCACTGAAGCTTTCTTT.

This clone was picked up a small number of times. CDR3: CASTGQPNQPQHF. The DNA of the CDR3 is TGTGCCAGCACGGGTCAGCCCAATCAGCCCCAGCATTTT. The chain employs TRBV2 and TRBJ1-5, with D unresolved. The V end lost 7 bases, the J end lost 3 bases, and 10 bases lay between the germline ends. This CDR3 is 13 amino acids long. Germline V gene data show CDR1 as SNHLY and CDR2 as FYNNEI.

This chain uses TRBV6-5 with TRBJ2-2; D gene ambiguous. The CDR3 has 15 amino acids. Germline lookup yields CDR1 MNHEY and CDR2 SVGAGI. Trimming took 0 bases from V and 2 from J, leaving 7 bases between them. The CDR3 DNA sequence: TGTGCCAGCAGTTACTCTTCCAGAAACACCGGGGAGCTGTTTTTT. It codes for CASSYSSRNTGELFF.

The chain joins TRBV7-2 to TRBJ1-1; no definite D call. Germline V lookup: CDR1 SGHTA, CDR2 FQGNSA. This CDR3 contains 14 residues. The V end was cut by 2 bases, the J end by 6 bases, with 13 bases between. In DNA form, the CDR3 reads TGTGCCAGCAGCTTATCGGGAGGAAGGGCTGAAGCTTTCTTT. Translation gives CASSLSGGRAEAFF.

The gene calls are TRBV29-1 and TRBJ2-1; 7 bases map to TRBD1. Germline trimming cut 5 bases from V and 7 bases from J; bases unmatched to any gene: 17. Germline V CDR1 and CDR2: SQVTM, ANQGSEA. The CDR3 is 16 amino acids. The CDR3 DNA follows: TGCAGCGTTTTTCCCGGACAGGCCCAGCTCAGGAATGAGCAGTTCTTC. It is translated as CSVFPGQAQLRNEQFF.

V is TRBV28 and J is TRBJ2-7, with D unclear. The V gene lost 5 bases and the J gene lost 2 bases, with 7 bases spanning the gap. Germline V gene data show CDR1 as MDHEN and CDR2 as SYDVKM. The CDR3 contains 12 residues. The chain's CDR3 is CASSKTAYEQYF. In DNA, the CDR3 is TGTGCCAGCAGTAAAACAGCCTACGAGCAGTACTTC. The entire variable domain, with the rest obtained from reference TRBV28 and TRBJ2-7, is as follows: DVKVTQSSRYLVKRTGEKVFLECVQDMDHENMFWYRQDPGLGLRLIYFSYDVKMKEKGDIPEGYSVSREKKERFSLILESASTNQTSMYLCASSKTAYEQYFGPGTRLTVT.

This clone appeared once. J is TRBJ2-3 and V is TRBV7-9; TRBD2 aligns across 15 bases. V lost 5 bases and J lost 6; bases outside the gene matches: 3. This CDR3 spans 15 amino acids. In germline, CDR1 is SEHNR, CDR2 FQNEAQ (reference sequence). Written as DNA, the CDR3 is TGTGCCAGCAGCACAGGGACTAGCGGGGGGGATACGCAGTATTTT. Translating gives CASSTGTSGGDTQYF.

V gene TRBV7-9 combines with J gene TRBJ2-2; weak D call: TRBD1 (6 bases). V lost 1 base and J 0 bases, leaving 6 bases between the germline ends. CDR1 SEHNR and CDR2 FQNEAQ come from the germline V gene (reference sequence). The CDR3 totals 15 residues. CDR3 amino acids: CASSLGTANTGELFF. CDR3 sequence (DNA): TGTGCCAGCAGCTTAGGGACAGCGAACACCGGGGAGCTGTTTTTT.

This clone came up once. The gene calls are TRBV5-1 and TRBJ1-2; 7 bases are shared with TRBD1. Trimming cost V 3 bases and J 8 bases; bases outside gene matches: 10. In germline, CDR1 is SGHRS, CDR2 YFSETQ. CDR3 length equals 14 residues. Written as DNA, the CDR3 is TGCGCCAGCAGCTGGGACGGACAGGCCGGGGGCTACACCTTC. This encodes CASSWDGQAGGYTF.

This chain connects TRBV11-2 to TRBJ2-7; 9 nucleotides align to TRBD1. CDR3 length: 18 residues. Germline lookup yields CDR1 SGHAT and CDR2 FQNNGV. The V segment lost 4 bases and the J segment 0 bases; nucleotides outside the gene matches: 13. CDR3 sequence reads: CASSSLRDREVFSYEQYF. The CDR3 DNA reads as TGTGCCAGCAGCTCGCTCCGGGACAGGGAGGTGTTCTCCTACGAGCAGTACTTC. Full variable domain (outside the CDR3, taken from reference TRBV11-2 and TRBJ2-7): EAGVAQSPRYKIIEKRQSVAFWCNPISGHATLYWYQQILGQGPKLLIQFQNNGVVDDSQLPKDRFSAERLKGVDSTLKIQPAKLEDSAVYLCASSSLRDREVFSYEQYFGPGTRLTVT.

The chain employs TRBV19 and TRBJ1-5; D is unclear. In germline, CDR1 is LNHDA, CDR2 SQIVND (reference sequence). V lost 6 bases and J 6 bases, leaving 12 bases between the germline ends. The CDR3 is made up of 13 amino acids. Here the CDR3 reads CASSTSGGQPQHF. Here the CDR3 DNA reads TGTGCCAGTAGCACCAGCGGAGGTCAGCCCCAGCATTTT.